This T cell receptor beta chain is from a study of T cell responses to AZD1222 COVID-19 vaccine. Germline V lookup: CDR1 SGHAT, CDR2 FQNNGV. CDR3 length: 14 amino acids. Unmatched junction bases numbered 4, after V lost 1 base and J lost 4 bases. Produced via immunoSEQ multiplex PCR; TCRdb's table is partial and in-frame only. The table lists tens of thousands of clones, around nine tenths of them singletons, with around 3.2% in the top ten. The specimen was peripheral blood, collected 28 days after the second AZD1222 dose. The chain links TRBV11-2 to TRBJ2-7; 7 bases line up with TRBD2. The TCR was taken from an adult who received the AZD1222 COVID-19 vaccine. In DNA form, the CDR3 reads TGTGCCAGCAGCTTAGTACGCGGGGGTTACGAGCAGTACTTC. Translation: CASSLVRGGYEQYF.